Below, 7 T cell receptor beta chains from the same sample are listed, as sequenced in a study of pediatric ulcerative colitis. Generated by immunoSEQ multiplex PCR, the TCRdb table keeps only in-frame clones and is missing some. The sample has roughly 30,000 clones, roughly four fifths seen once; the top ten hold around 4.4%. The sequenced material came from blood. Source of these receptors: a boy younger than 18 with severe ulcerative colitis.

V gene TRBV2 combines with J gene TRBJ2-7; D is possibly TRBD1 or TRBD2 (5 bases each). The ends were cut back, 4 bases at V and 7 bases at J, with 5 bases in the middle. There are 10 residues in the CDR3. The germline V gene encodes CDR1 SNHLY and CDR2 FYNNEI. CDR3 region: CASSGGEQYF. The CDR3 DNA reads as TGTGCCAGCAGTGGGGGGGAGCAGTACTTC.

The chain employs TRBV19 and TRBJ1-2; weak D call: TRBD1 (6 bases). Trimming removed 6 bases at V and 5 bases at J, with 16 bases between. There are 14 residues in the CDR3. Germline CDR1 and CDR2: LNHDA and SQIVND (reference sequence). CDR3 sequence reads: CASRTLAGEYGYTF. The CDR3 coding sequence is TGTGCCAGTAGGACGTTAGCAGGGGAATATGGCTACACCTTC.

This chain links TRBV6-5 with TRBJ1-5; D not certain. Trimming removed 7 bases at V and 0 bases at J, with 7 bases between. The CDR3 has 13 residues. Germline values: CDR1 MNHEY, CDR2 SVGAGI. CDR3 coding DNA: TGTGCCAGCACTCCGGGTAGCAATCAGCCCCAGCATTTT. Its translation is CASTPGSNQPQHF.

The gene calls are TRBV7-3 and TRBJ2-7; 8 bases fit TRBD2. Germline values: CDR1 SGHTA, CDR2 FQGTGA. V was clipped by 1 base and J by 6 bases; unmatched bases: 2. The CDR3 spans 13 residues. CDR3 amino acids: CASSLIAGGEQYF. The CDR3 nucleotides are TGTGCCAGCAGCTTAATTGCGGGGGGCGAGCAGTACTTC.

The J gene is TRBJ1-5, the V gene TRBV4-1; D unclear. CDR1 and CDR2 from the germline V gene are MGHRA and YSYEKL. This CDR3 has 14 amino acids. V gave up 1 base and J gave up 0 bases, with 4 bases separating them. Here the CDR3 reads CASSQVFSNQPQHF. The CDR3 DNA reads as TGCGCCAGCAGCCAAGTCTTTAGCAATCAGCCCCAGCATTTT.

V gene TRBV5-1 combines with J gene TRBJ1-1, with unresolved D. This CDR3 has 12 residues. CDR1 SGHRS and CDR2 YFSETQ come from the germline V gene. V lost 5 bases to trimming and J lost 3 bases, with 8 bases between them. CDR3 residues: CASRDGYTEAFF. In DNA, the CDR3 is TGCGCCAGCAGAGACGGGTACACTGAAGCTTTCTTT.

This chain links TRBV7-6 with TRBJ2-1; no definite D call. Germline CDR1 and CDR2: SGHVS and FNYEAQ. Trimming took off 1 base at V and 12 bases at J, with 7 bases between the two ends. The CDR3 contains 11 residues. The CDR3 DNA sequence: TGTGCCAGCAGCTTAGGGTTATTGCAGTTCTTC. Translated, it gives CASSLGLLQFF.